Below, 14 T cell receptor beta chains from the same sample are listed, as sequenced in a study of OX40 agonist ivuxolimab in advanced cancers. TCRdb's table, derived via immunoSEQ multiplex PCR, lists solely in-frame clones and lacks some. The sample yields around 20,000 clones, around two thirds seen once. The source was CD4+ or CD8+ T cells sorted from blood, collected in a trial of the OX40 agonist ivuxolimab. The receptors were sampled from an adult with an advanced solid tumor such as melanoma, head and neck, liver or kidney cancer.

The J gene is TRBJ2-7, the V gene TRBV6-1, with D perhaps matching TRBD1 (6 bases). The CDR3 is 13 residues long. Germline CDR1 MNHNS, CDR2 SASEGT. V lost 7 bases to trimming and J lost 6 bases, with 16 bases between them. The CDR3 region has the DNA TGTGCCAGCATCGGCCCAGGGGAGATCGAGCAGTACTTC. It is translated as CASIGPGEIEQYF.

The V call is TRBV19, the J call TRBJ2-1; 9 bases fit TRBD2. The CDR3 is 15 residues long. V shed 11 bases, J shed 4 bases, and the junction held 12 bases outside the gene matches. Germline V lookup: CDR1 LNHDA, CDR2 SQIVND (reference sequence). As DNA, the CDR3 is TGTGCCTCCCGTACTCAGCGGGAGGTTTACAATGAGCAGTTCTTC. Its translation: CASRTQREVYNEQFF. The whole variable domain, filled in from reference TRBV19 and TRBJ2-1, reads DGGITQSPKYLFRKEGQNVTLSCEQNLNHDAMYWYRQDPGQGLRLIYYSQIVNDFQKGDIAEGYSVSREKKESFPLTVTSAQKNPTAFYLCASRTQREVYNEQFFGPGTRLTVL.

The chain combines TRBV28 with TRBJ2-1; TRBD2 matches 7 bases. CDR3 size: 14 residues. The V and J ends lost 7 bases and 9 bases, in that order; junction bases with no gene match: 12. Germline CDR1 reads MDHEN; CDR2 reads SYDVKM. In nucleotides, the CDR3 is TGTGCCAGCAATCTTCGGGGGAGGGTCCTTGAGCAGTTCTTC. As protein: CASNLRGRVLEQFF.

In nucleotides, the CDR3 is TGTGCCAGCAGAACTAGACAGGGATTCTCCTACGAGCAGTACTTC. Translated: CASRTRQGFSYEQYF. The rearrangement uses TRBV27 and TRBJ2-7, with TRBD1 matching over 7 bases. CDR3 size: 15 residues. After removal of 6 bases from V and 0 bases from J, the junction contained 8 bases not matched to a gene. CDR1 and CDR2 from the germline V gene are MNHEY and SMNVEV (reference sequence).

The V gene is TRBV27, the J gene TRBJ2-7; 7 bases align to TRBD2. V gave up 5 bases and J gave up 2 bases; unmatched junction bases: 6. The length of the CDR3 is 14 residues. Germline-derived CDR1 and CDR2 are MNHEY and SMNVEV (reference sequence). CDR3 nucleotide sequence: TGTGCCAGCAGTGTTAGCGGGCTTACCTACGAGCAGTACTTC. This gives the protein CASSVSGLTYEQYF.

The chain joins TRBV14 to TRBJ2-7, with 9 nucleotides matching TRBD2. J was trimmed by 0 bases and V by 5 bases; bases with no gene match: 5. The CDR3 spans 15 residues. Germline-derived CDR1 and CDR2 are SGHDN and FVKESK. CDR3: CASSLAGAPSYEQYF. CDR3 DNA sequence: TGTGCCAGCAGCTTAGCGGGAGCGCCCTCCTACGAGCAGTACTTC. The full variable domain, completed using reference TRBV14 and TRBJ2-7, is EAGVTQFPSHSVIEKGQTVTLRCDPISGHDNLYWYRRVMGKEIKFLLHFVKESKQDESGMPNNRFLAERTGGTYSTLKVQPAELEDSGVYFCASSLAGAPSYEQYFGPGTRLTVT.

This chain links TRBV13 with TRBJ2-3, with a possible D match to TRBD1 (5 bases). Looked up from germline, CDR1 is PRHDT and CDR2 is FYEKMQ (reference sequence). This CDR3 region has 17 residues. Trimming cost V 5 bases and J 0 bases, with 18 bases left between them. CDR3 region: CASSLQTAITSTDTQYF. The DNA of the CDR3 is TGTGCCAGCAGCCTCCAGACAGCCATAACTAGCACAGATACGCAGTATTTT.

In its sample, this clone was seen once. V gene TRBV7-6 combines with J gene TRBJ2-3; D unresolved. CDR3 length: 14 residues. CDR1 and CDR2 (germline): SGHVS, FNYEAQ. Trimming shortened V by 5 bases and J by 1 base, and 10 bases separated the two germline ends. For the CDR3, the DNA is TGTGCCAGCAGCCAAGCTTGGGGCACAGATACGCAGTATTTT. Encoded protein: CASSQAWGTDTQYF.

J is TRBJ2-7 and V is TRBV28; tentatively, D is TRBD1 (6 bases). CDR1 is MDHEN and CDR2 is SYDVKM in the germline V gene. V dropped 5 bases and J dropped 5 bases, with 13 bases sitting between them. This CDR3 region has 13 residues. The CDR3 sequence is CASSPGTYDEQYF. The DNA of the CDR3 is TGTGCCAGCAGTCCCGGGACATACGACGAGCAGTACTTC.

The chain carries TRBV7-9 and TRBJ2-5; D is unresolved. In germline, CDR1 is SEHNR, CDR2 FQNEAQ (reference sequence). CDR3 length: 14 residues. The V end was cut by 1 base, the J end by 0 bases, with 6 bases between. The DNA for the CDR3 is TGTGCCAGCAGCTTAGTCGGGTACCAAGAGACCCAGTACTTC. This translates into CASSLVGYQETQYF.

As regards this clone: The same CDR3 also results from other DNA sequences found in this sample. V and J are TRBV28 and TRBJ2-7, with a tentative D call TRBD2 (6 bases). The V and J ends lost 2 bases and 1 base respectively, with 9 bases between them. The CDR3 has 14 residues. Germline CDR1 is MDHEN and CDR2 is SYDVKM. The CDR3 DNA sequence: TGTGCCAGCAGTTTAAGCGGGTCTTCCTACGAGCAGTACTTC. Its translation is CASSLSGSSYEQYF.

J is TRBJ2-3 and V is TRBV7-3; TRBD1 might be the D (6 bases). V lost 3 bases to trimming and J lost 4 bases, with 11 bases between them. This CDR3 has 14 residues. Germline CDR1 is SGHTA and CDR2 is FQGTGA. The CDR3 coding sequence is TGTGCCAGCAGCTTCTCAGGGGACGCAGATACGCAGTATTTT. Its translation: CASSFSGDADTQYF.

This clone qualifies as large. The V call is TRBV27, the J call TRBJ2-7, with D possibly being TRBD1 or TRBD2 (6 bases each). Trimming pared 4 bases from V and 8 bases from J, leaving 18 bases between. CDR3 length: 14 residues. CDR1 and CDR2 (germline): MNHEY, SMNVEV (reference sequence). CDR3 sequence reads: CASSWGASSKQQYF. The CDR3 DNA follows: TGTGCCAGCAGTTGGGGGGCGTCCTCTAAACAGCAGTACTTC.

The J gene is TRBJ2-3, the V gene TRBV11-2, with 13 bases fitting TRBD2. The CDR3 runs 16 residues. Germline CDR1 is SGHAT and CDR2 is FQNNGV. With 5 bases clipped from V and 3 bases from J, the junction kept 5 bases outside the gene matches. CDR3 protein: CASSIGLAGVTDTQYF. CDR3 sequence (DNA): TGTGCCAGCAGCATCGGACTAGCGGGAGTGACAGATACGCAGTATTTT.